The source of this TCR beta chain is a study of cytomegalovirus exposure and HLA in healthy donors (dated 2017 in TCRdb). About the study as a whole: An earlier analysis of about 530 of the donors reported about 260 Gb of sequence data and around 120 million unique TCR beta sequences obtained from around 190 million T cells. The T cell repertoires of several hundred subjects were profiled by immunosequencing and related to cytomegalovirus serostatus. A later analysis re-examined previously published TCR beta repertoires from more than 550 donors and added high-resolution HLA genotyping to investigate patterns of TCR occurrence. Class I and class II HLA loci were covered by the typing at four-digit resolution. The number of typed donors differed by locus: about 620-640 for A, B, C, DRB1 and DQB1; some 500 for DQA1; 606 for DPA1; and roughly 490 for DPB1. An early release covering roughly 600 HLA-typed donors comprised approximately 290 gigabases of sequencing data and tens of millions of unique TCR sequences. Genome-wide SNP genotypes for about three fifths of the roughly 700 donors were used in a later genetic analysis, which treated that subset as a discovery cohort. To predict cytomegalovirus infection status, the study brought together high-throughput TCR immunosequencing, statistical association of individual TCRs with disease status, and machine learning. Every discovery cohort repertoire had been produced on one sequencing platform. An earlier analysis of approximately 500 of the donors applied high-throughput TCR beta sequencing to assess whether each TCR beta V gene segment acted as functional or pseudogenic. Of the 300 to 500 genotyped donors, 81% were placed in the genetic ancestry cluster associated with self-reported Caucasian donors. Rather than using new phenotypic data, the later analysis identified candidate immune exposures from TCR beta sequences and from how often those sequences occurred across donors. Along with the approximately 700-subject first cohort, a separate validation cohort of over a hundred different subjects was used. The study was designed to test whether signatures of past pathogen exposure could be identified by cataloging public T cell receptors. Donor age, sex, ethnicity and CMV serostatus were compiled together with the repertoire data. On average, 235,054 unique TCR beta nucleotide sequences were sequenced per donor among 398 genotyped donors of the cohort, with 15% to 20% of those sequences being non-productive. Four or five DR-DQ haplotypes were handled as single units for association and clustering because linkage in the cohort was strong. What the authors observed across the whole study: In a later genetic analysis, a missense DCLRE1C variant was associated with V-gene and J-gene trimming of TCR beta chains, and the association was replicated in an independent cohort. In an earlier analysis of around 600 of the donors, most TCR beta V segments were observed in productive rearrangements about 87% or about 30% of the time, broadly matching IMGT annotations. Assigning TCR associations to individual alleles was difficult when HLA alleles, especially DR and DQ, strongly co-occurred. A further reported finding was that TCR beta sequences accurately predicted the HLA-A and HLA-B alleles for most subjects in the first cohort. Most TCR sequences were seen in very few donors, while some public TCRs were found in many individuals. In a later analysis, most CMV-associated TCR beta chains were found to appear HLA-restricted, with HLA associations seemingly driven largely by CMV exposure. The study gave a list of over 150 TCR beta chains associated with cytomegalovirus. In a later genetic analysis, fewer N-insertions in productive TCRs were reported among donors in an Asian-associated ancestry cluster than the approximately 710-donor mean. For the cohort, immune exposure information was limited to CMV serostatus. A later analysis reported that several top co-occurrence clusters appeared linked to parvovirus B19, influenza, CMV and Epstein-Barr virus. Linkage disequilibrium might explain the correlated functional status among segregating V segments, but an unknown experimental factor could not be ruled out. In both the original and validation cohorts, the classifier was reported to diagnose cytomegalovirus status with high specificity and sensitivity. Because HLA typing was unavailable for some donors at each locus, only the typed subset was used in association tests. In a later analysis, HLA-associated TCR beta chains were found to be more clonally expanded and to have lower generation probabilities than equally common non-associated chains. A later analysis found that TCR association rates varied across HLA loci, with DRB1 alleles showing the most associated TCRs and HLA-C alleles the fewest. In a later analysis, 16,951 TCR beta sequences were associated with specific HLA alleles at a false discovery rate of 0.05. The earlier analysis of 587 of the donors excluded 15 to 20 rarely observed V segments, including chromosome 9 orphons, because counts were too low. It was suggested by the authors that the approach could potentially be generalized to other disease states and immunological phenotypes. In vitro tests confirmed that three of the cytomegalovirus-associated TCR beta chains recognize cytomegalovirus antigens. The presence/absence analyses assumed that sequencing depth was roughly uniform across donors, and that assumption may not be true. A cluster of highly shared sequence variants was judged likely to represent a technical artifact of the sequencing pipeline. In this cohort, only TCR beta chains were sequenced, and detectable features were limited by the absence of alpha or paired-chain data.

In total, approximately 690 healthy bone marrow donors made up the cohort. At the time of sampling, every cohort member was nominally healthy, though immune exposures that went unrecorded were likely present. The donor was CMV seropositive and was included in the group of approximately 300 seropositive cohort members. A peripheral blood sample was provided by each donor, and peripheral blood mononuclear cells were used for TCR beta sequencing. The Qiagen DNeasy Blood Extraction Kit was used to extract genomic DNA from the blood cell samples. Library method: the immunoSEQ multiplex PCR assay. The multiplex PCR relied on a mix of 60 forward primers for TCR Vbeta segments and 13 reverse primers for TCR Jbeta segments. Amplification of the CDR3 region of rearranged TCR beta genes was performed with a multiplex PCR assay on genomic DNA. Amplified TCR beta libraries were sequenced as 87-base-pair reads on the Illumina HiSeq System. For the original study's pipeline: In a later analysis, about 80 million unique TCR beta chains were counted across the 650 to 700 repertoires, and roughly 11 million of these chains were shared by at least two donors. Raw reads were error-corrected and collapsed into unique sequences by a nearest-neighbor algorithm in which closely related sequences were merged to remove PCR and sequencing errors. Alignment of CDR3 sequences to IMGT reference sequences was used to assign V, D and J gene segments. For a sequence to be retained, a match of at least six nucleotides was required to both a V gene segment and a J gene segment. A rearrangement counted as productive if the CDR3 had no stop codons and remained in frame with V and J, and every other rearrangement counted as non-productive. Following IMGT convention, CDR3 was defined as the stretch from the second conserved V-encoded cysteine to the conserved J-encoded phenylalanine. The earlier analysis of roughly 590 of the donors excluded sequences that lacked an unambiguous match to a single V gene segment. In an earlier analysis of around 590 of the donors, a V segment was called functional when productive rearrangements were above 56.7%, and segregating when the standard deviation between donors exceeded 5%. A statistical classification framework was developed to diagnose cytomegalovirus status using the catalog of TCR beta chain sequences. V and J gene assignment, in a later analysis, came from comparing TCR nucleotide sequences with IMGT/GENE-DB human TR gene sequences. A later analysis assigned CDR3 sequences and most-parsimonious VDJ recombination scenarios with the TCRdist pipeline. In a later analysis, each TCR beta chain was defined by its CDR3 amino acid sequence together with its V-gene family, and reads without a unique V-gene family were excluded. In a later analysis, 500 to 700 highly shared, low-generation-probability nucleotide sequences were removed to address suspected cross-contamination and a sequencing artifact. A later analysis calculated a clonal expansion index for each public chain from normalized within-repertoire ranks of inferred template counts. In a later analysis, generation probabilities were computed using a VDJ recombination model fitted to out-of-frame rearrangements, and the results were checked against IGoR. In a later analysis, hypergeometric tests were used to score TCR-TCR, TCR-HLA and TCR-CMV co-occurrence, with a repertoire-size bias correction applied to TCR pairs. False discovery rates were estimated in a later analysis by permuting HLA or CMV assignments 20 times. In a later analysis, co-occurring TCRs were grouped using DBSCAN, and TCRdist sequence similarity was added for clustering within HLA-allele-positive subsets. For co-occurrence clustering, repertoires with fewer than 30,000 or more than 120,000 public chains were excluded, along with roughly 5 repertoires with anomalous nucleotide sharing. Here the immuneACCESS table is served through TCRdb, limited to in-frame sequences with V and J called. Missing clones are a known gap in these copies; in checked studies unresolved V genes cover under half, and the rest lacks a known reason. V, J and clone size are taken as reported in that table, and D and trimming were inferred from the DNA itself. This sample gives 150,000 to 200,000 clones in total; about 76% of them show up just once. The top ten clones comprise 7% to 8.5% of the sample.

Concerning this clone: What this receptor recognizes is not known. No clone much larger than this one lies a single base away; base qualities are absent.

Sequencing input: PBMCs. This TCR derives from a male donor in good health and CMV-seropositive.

The nucleotide sequence is given as TGTGCCAGCAGCTTCCTAGCGGGGGGCCTCTCCCCCTACGAGCAGTACTTC. It translates as CASSFLAGGLSPYEQYF. The rearrangement joined TRBV7-9 to TRBJ2-7, with 11 central nucleotides matching TRBD2. V is trimmed back by 3 bases and J by 2 bases, and the junction contains 9 bases that no gene match accounts for. In the germline V gene (reference sequence), CDR1 corresponds to SEHNR and CDR2 to FQNEAQ. The CDR3 has 17 amino acids, counting the end cysteine and phenylalanine. Of all the DNA, just the CDR3 is kept, 51 bases in frame from base 1. Outside the CDR3, residues come from the reference TRBV7-9 and TRBJ2-7 proteins, so the full variable domain is: DTGVSQNPRHKITKRGQNVTFRCDPISEHNRLYWYRQTLGQGPEFLTYFQNEAQLEKSRLLSDRFSAERPKGSFSTLEIQRTEQGDSAMYLCASSFLAGGLSPYEQYFGPGTRLTVT.